Listed below are T cell receptor beta chains from one sample, sequenced in a study of T cells after posttransplantation cyclophosphamide. Libraries were prepared by immunoSEQ multiplex PCR; TCRdb keeps only in-frame clonotypes and omits some of them. The sample records about 50,000 clones, around 94% being singletons. The sample consisted of PBMCs. These receptors came from a woman in her thirties in good health and a related stem cell transplant donor. Each CDR3 is given with its conserved first and last residue. The D gene is left open where the match is weak. Rows may omit the clone size; those that give it use once, few, many or a size class.

j_call d_call v_call clone_size cdr3_nt cdr3_aa
TRBJ2-2 - TRBV2 - TGTGCCAGCAGTGAAGGGCAGGGGATGGCCGGGGAGCTGTTTTTT CASSEGQGMAGELFF
TRBJ2-5 TRBD2 TRBV7-6 - TGTGCCAGCAGCTTGGGACTAGCGGGGGAGACCCAGTACTTC CASSLGLAGETQYF
TRBJ2-5 - TRBV5-1 - TGCGCCAGCAGCTTGCGGGGAGACGACCAAGAGACCCAGTACTTC CASSLRGDDQETQYF
TRBJ1-1 - TRBV7-2 - TGTGCCAGCAGCCCGTGGGCCACCAACACTGAAGCTTTCTTT CASSPWATNTEAFF
TRBJ2-7 TRBD1 TRBV11-3 - TGTGCCAGCAGCCCCCGACCGGGACAGTATGGCTCCTACGAGCAGTACTTC CASSPRPGQYGSYEQYF
TRBJ1-2 TRBD1 TRBV19 - TGTGCCAGTAGCCCAGGACAGGGCCGCTACACCTTC CASSPGQGRYTF
TRBJ1-1 - TRBV28 - TGTGCCAGCAGTTCCCCCTTGAACACTGAAGCTTTCTTT CASSSPLNTEAFF
TRBJ2-7 TRBD1 TRBV7-2 - TGTGCCAGCAGCTTATGGACAGGGGACGAGCAGTACTTC CASSLWTGDEQYF
TRBJ2-2 TRBD1 TRBV7-9 - TGTGCCAGCAGCTTAGCGGGACAGGGCAACACCGGGGAGCTGTTTTTT CASSLAGQGNTGELFF
TRBJ2-3 - TRBV7-2 - TGTGCCAGCAGCTTCCCCGGGAGCTTTAGCACAGATACGCAGTATTTT CASSFPGSFSTDTQYF
TRBJ1-1 - TRBV4-1 once TGCGCCAGCAGCCAACAAACACCGAACACTGAAGCTTTCTTT CASSQQTPNTEAFF
TRBJ1-1 - TRBV7-9 few TGTGCCAGCAGCTTAACAACGAACACTGAAGCTTTCTTT CASSLTTNTEAFF
TRBJ1-2 - TRBV29-1 - TGCAGCGCCCGTTTGGGGGCCTATGGCTACACCTTC CSARLGAYGYTF
TRBJ1-6 TRBD1 TRBV7-2 - TGTGCCAGCAGCCCGACAGGGAATTCACCCCTCCACTTT CASSPTGNSPLHF
TRBJ1-4 - TRBV5-1 - TGCGCCAGCAGCCGGGAGTCAACTAATGAAAAACTGTTTTTT CASSRESTNEKLFF
TRBJ2-1 - TRBV10-3 - TGTGCCACGAGCAGGGACTCCTACAATGAGCAGTTCTTC CATSRDSYNEQFF
TRBJ1-2 - TRBV7-2 - TGTGCCAGCAGCTTAGGGGCACAAGGCTATGGCTACACCTTC CASSLGAQGYGYTF
TRBJ1-4 - TRBV13 - TGTGCCAGCAGCTTAGTACAGGGTACCACAACTAATGAAAAACTGTTTTTT CASSLVQGTTTNEKLFF
TRBJ1-5 - TRBV6-6 - TGTGCCAGCAGTCCCCAGTACAGGCTGGAGCAGCCCCAGCATTTT CASSPQYRLEQPQHF
TRBJ2-3 TRBD2 TRBV7-8 - TGTGCCAGCAGGCGCCGACTAGCGGGGGGCCCAGATACGCAGTATTTT CASRRRLAGGPDTQYF
TRBJ2-2 - TRBV5-4 - TGTGCCAGCAGCTTGGCCGGGGGTGCGAACACCGGGGAGCTGTTTTTT CASSLAGGANTGELFF
TRBJ2-2 - TRBV19 once TGTGCCAGTAGTATCAGCAGGGCCAGAAACACCGGGGAGCTGTTTTTT CASSISRARNTGELFF
TRBJ2-7 TRBD2 TRBV12-5 - TGTGCTAGTGGTTCGGCATCCGGGACTAGCGGGGGGGACGGCACCTACGAGCAGTACTTC CASGSASGTSGGDGTYEQYF
TRBJ2-6 - TRBV5-1 - TGCGCCAGCAGCTTGGCAGGTGGGGCCAACGTCCTGACTTTC CASSLAGGANVLTF
TRBJ2-2 - TRBV29-1 few TGCAGCGTTGTGTTTGGGGCGGCCGGGGAGCTGTTTTTT CSVVFGAAGELFF
TRBJ2-3 TRBD2 TRBV5-4 - TGTGCCAGCAGCCCTAGCGGGACGATCACAGATACGCAGTATTTT CASSPSGTITDTQYF
TRBJ2-7 TRBD1 TRBV6-5 - TGTGCCAGCACCCAGGACAGGACGTCCTACGAGCAGTACTTC CASTQDRTSYEQYF
TRBJ2-2 TRBD1 TRBV9 - TGTGCCAGCAGCGTGGACAGGGGGCGAGCCGGGGAGCTGTTTTTT CASSVDRGRAGELFF
TRBJ2-7 - TRBV6-6 once TGTGCCAGCAGTTACTCTAAGGGGGGGTACGAGCAGTACTTC CASSYSKGGYEQYF
TRBJ1-4 - TRBV7-2 - TGTGCCAGCAGTTCCAGGGGATTAGCTAATGAAAAACTGTTTTTT CASSSRGLANEKLFF
TRBJ2-2 TRBD1 TRBV7-2 - TGTGCCAGCAGCCGACAGGGTGGTAACACCGGGGAGCTGTTTTTT CASSRQGGNTGELFF
TRBJ1-6 - TRBV4-1 - TGCGCCAGCAGCCAACGGATCGGGAGTTATTCACCCCTCCACTTT CASSQRIGSYSPLHF
TRBJ2-7 - TRBV29-1 - TGCAGCTTTAAAGGGGGGGGCGGCTACGAGCAGTACTTC CSFKGGGGYEQYF
TRBJ1-1 TRBD1 TRBV13 - TGTGCCAGCAGCACAGGGGTTACTGAAGCTTTCTTT CASSTGVTEAFF
TRBJ2-5 TRBD2 TRBV7-2 - TGTGCCAGCAGCTTAGGACTAGCGGGGGCCCTAATAGAGAAGACCCAGTACTTC CASSLGLAGALIEKTQYF
TRBJ1-2 - TRBV13 - TGTGCCAGCAGCGCCCCCGACACTGGCCCTTATGGCTACACCTTC CASSAPDTGPYGYTF
TRBJ1-4 TRBD1 TRBV4-3 - TGCGCCAGCAGCGAGGGGACAGCTTCAAATGAAAAACTGTTTTTT CASSEGTASNEKLFF
TRBJ1-1 - TRBV9 - TGTGCCAGCAGCGTAGTGAGTAACACTGAAGCTTTCTTT CASSVVSNTEAFF
TRBJ1-1 TRBD1 TRBV19 - TGTGCCAGTAGTACGGGGCGCGGGACAGGGGTTTCTGAAGCTTTCTTT CASSTGRGTGVSEAFF
TRBJ2-3 TRBD2 TRBV4-3 - TGCGCCAGCAGCCAAGATGCGGGGGGGGGCACAGATACGCAGTATTTT CASSQDAGGGTDTQYF
TRBJ2-7 - TRBV4-3 - TGCGCCAGCAGCCAAGATCGCAGGGCGTACTACGAGCAGTACTTC CASSQDRRAYYEQYF
TRBJ2-4 TRBD1 TRBV19 once TGTGCCAGTAGTATAGCCGGACAGGGGGCTGAAAACATTCAGTACTTC CASSIAGQGAENIQYF
TRBJ2-3 - TRBV7-3 - TGTGCCAGCAGTTTAGGGAACACAGGCACGCAGTATTTT CASSLGNTGTQYF
TRBJ1-6 - TRBV11-3 - TGTGCCAGCTCCCTGCGGGGCGCAAATTCACCCCTCCACTTT CASSLRGANSPLHF
TRBJ2-3 TRBD2 TRBV15 - TGTGCCACCAGCAGTAGACAGCTCCGGGGGGCAGATACGCAGTATTTT CATSSRQLRGADTQYF
TRBJ2-5 TRBD1 TRBV4-1 - TGCGCCAGCAGCCAAGATCGGACGGACAGGTCCCAAGAGACCCAGTACTTC CASSQDRTDRSQETQYF
TRBJ2-3 - TRBV6-1 - TGTGCCAGCAGTGAAGACTGGAGGGATTTCACAGATACGCAGTATTTT CASSEDWRDFTDTQYF
TRBJ1-3 - TRBV6-6 - TGTGCCAGCAGTTACTCTTCCGCTGGAAACACCATATATTTT CASSYSSAGNTIYF
TRBJ2-1 TRBD2 TRBV19 - TGTGCCAGTAGTGGCGGCGGGGGGATTTACAATGAGCAGTTCTTC CASSGGGGIYNEQFF
TRBJ1-4 TRBD1 TRBV5-6 - TGTGCCAGCAGCTCCTTTGGACAGGCAGTGGGGAATGAAAAACTGTTTTTT CASSSFGQAVGNEKLFF
TRBJ2-7 - TRBV19 - TGTGCCACCTCGGACAGCTACGAGCAGTACTTC CATSDSYEQYF
TRBJ1-5 - TRBV30 - TGTGCCTGGGGGCAGGGGAACGGTCAGCCCCAGCATTTT CAWGQGNGQPQHF
TRBJ2-5 - TRBV18 - TGTGCCAGCTCACCACCTTCGAGTAACCAAGAGACCCAGTACTTC CASSPPSSNQETQYF
TRBJ1-2 - TRBV4-2 - TGTGCCAGCAGCCCACGACAGGCTAACTATGGCTACACCTTC CASSPRQANYGYTF
TRBJ1-1 - TRBV6-5 - TGTGCCAGCAGTCACTTGGCGGCGGGGAACACTGAAGCTTTCTTT CASSHLAAGNTEAFF
TRBJ2-7 TRBD1 TRBV5-4 - TGTGCCAGCAGCCCCCGCCGACAGGGATCCTACGAGCAGTACTTC CASSPRRQGSYEQYF
TRBJ2-3 - TRBV6-1 - TGTGCCAGCAGTGACCGGGGGAGTGTAGATACGCAGTATTTT CASSDRGSVDTQYF